Following are 13 T cell receptor beta chains from one sample sequenced in a study of T cells in Graves' hyperthyroidism and ophthalmopathy. Amplified TCR beta CDR3 regions derived from RNA transcripts. The TCR CDR3 first-round RT-PCR relied on the HTBI primer set. Via MiXCR, TCRdb re-called the multiplex PCR reads, giving one row per CDR3 protein. The repertoire holds about 300,000 distinct CDR3 sequences, with roughly 19% as singletons. Sequenced sample: blood. These receptors all stem from a man in his forties or fifties with Graves' ophthalmopathy.

This clonotype appeared a few times. The chain joins TRBV4-1 to TRBJ1-1; D call uncertain. The CDR3 extends over 13 amino acids. V was shortened by 3 bases and J by 8 bases, with 13 bases between the two germline ends. CDR1 and CDR2 from the germline V gene are MGHRA and YSYEKL. In DNA form, the CDR3 reads TGCGCCAGCAGCCAGTCTGGCGTTCTGGAAGCTTTCTTT. As protein: CASSQSGVLEAFF.

This clonotype was detected a few times. V and J are TRBV29-1 and TRBJ2-7, with a possible D match to TRBD2 (5 bases). V was cut by 1 base and J by 2 bases, with 21 bases left in between. Germline V CDR1 and CDR2: SQVTM, ANQGSEA. The CDR3 runs to 17 residues. For the CDR3, the DNA is TGCAGCGTTGAAGGGATGGGAGCAACCCCCTCGGCCTACGAGCAGTACTTC. Its protein product is CSVEGMGATPSAYEQYF.

J is TRBJ1-5 and V is TRBV6-5; the D is unclear. The germline V gene has CDR1 MNHEY and CDR2 SVGAGI. The ends were cut back, 4 bases at V and 0 bases at J, with 7 bases in the middle. This CDR3 is 14 amino acids long. The CDR3 region has the DNA TGTGCCAGCAGTTCCCGGCATAGCAATCAGCCCCAGCATTTT. Translating gives CASSSRHSNQPQHF.

This clonotype was seen more than once but under ten times. The rearrangement uses TRBV10-3 and TRBJ2-1, with D maybe TRBD2 (5 bases). Trimming removed 4 bases from V and 1 base from J, with 8 bases in between. Germline-derived CDR1 and CDR2 are ENHRY and SYGVKD. There are 14 residues in the CDR3. CDR3 amino acids: CAISGTESYNEQFF. Here the CDR3 DNA reads TGTGCCATCAGTGGGACTGAATCCTACAATGAGCAGTTCTTC.

The chain combines TRBV4-1 with TRBJ2-3; 12 nucleotides agree with TRBD2. The CDR3 has 16 amino acids. The germline V gene encodes CDR1 MGHRA and CDR2 YSYEKL. Germline trimming cut 4 bases from V and 3 bases from J; bases unmatched to any gene: 5. The CDR3 DNA follows: TGCGCCAGCAGCCTGACTAGCGGGAGTTCGACAGATACGCAGTATTTT. It is translated as CASSLTSGSSTDTQYF.

This clonotype showed up just a few times. This chain uses TRBV11-2 with TRBJ1-2; no clear D gene. Looked up from germline, CDR1 is SGHAT and CDR2 is FQNNGV. This CDR3 spans 14 amino acids. The V and J ends lost 5 bases and 8 bases respectively, with 18 bases between them. This CDR3 is CASSPGLHLGGYTF. CDR3 DNA: TGTGCCAGCAGCCCCGGGCTACACCTTGGGGGCTACACCTTC.

At least ten counts were recorded for this clonotype. The chain uses TRBV11-2 and TRBJ2-2; TRBD2 agrees at 14 bases. CDR3 length equals 15 residues. V was pared by 3 bases and J by 9 bases, with 3 bases of the junction left unmatched. Looked up from germline, CDR1 is SGHAT and CDR2 is FQNNGV. The CDR3 region has the DNA TGTGCCAGCAGCTTCGGGACTAGCGGGAGTTGGGAGCTGTTTTTT. Translated: CASSFGTSGSWELFF.

Remarks on this clonotype: This may be a read error: a much more frequent sequence differs by one nucleotide. The J gene is TRBJ1-5, the V gene TRBV28; D is ambiguous. Per the germline V gene, CDR1 is MDHEN and CDR2 is SYDVKM. The CDR3 is 13 amino acids. Written as DNA, the CDR3 is TGTGCCAGCAGCCCCCGCTCCAATCAGCCCCGGCATTTT. The encoded protein is CASSPRSNQPRHF.

This clonotype was recorded at least ten times. CDR3 DNA: TGTGCCAGCAGTGAACGGCCAGCAAAGAGCTCCTACGAGCAGTACTTC. Translated: CASSERPAKSSYEQYF. The rearrangement uses TRBV2 and TRBJ2-7; D is uncertain. Germline CDR1 and CDR2: SNHLY and FYNNEI. V was cut by 2 bases and J by 0 bases, with 14 bases left in between. CDR3 length: 16 residues.

Ten or more counts support this clonotype. The V and J genes are TRBV6-1 and TRBJ2-7; TRBD1 matches 8 bases. The V gene's germline CDR1 is MNHNS and CDR2 SASEGT. The CDR3 loop spans 15 amino acids. V trimming: 3 bases; J trimming: 2 bases; junction bases outside the gene matches: 6. The CDR3 DNA is TGTGCCAGCAGTGAGGGACAGGCCTATACCTACGAGCAGTACTTC. Its translation: CASSEGQAYTYEQYF.

There are many counts of this clonotype. V usage is TRBV7-8 and J usage is TRBJ2-5, with 10 positions matching TRBD2. This CDR3 has 16 residues. The germline V gene encodes CDR1 SGHVS and CDR2 FQNEAQ. V trimming: 4 bases; J trimming: 2 bases; junction bases outside the gene matches: 7. In DNA form, the CDR3 reads TGTGCCAGCAGCTCCGTGAGCGGGAGGGGACAAGAGACCCAGTACTTC. It translates to CASSSVSGRGQETQYF.

The V call is TRBV19, the J call TRBJ2-7; weak D call: TRBD1 (6 bases). The CDR3 covers 12 residues. Trimming removed 7 bases at V and 3 bases at J, with 10 bases between. Germline values: CDR1 LNHDA, CDR2 SQIVND (reference sequence). DNA of the CDR3: TGTGCCAGTACCGGGACAAACTACGAGCAGTACTTC. It translates to CASTGTNYEQYF.

This clonotype was seen repeatedly, ten times or more. The chain employs TRBV11-2 and TRBJ2-6; D not certain. The CDR3 length is 14 residues. Germline assignment: CDR1 SGHAT and CDR2 FQNNGV. V lost 6 bases, J lost 0 bases, and 6 bases lay in between. CDR3 loop: CASRLGSGANVLTF. DNA for the CDR3: TGTGCCAGCAGACTGGGCTCTGGGGCCAACGTCCTGACTTTC.